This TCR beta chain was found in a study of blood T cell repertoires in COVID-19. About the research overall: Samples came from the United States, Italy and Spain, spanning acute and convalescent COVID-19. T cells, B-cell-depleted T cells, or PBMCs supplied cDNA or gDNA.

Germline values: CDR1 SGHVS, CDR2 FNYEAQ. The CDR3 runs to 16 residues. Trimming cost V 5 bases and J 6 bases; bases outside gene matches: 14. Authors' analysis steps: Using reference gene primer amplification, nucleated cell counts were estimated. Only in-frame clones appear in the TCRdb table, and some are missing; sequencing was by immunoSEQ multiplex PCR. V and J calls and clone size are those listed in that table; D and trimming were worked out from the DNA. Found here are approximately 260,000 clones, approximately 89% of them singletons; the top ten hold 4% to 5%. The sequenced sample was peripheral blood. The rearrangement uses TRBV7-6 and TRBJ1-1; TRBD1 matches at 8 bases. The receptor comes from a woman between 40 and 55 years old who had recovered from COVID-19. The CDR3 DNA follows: TGTGCCAGCAGCCCTATCCCTTCAACAGGGGGGGCTGAAGCTTTCTTT. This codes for CASSPIPSTGGAEAFF.